The rows below give T cell receptor beta chains drawn from one sample of a study of control samples from healthy donors and cancer patients. This table comes from immunoSEQ multiplex PCR, and its TCRdb copy is limited to in-frame clones, with some not included. The top ten clones hold roughly 5% of a sample with some 74,000 clones, roughly 90% of them seen once. The sequenced material came from blood. These receptors all come from a woman in her forties or fifties in good health. Each CDR3 is given with its conserved first and last residue. D genes are given only for firm matches. Some rows mark clone size as missing; the rest say once, few, many or name a class of expanded clone.

abundance	j_gene	d_gene	v_gene	CDR3aa	CDR3nt
once	TRBJ2-7	.	TRBV18	CASSPPFPTGNEQYF	TGTGCCAGCTCACCACCGTTTCCTACAGGGAACGAGCAGTACTTC
.	TRBJ1-1	.	TRBV15	CATSRDLRRGEAFF	TGTGCCACCAGCAGAGATTTGAGGAGAGGGGAGGCTTTCTTT
once	TRBJ2-1	.	TRBV7-9	CANRRIAGSSYNEQFF	TGTGCCAACCGTCGTATAGCAGGCTCTTCCTACAATGAGCAGTTCTTC
.	TRBJ2-7	TRBD2	TRBV5-1	CASSGLAGGTEQYF	TGCGCCAGCAGCGGACTAGCGGGGGGGACCGAGCAGTACTTC
.	TRBJ2-3	.	TRBV7-9	CASSPSSQFTDAQYF	TGTGCCAGCAGCCCCAGTTCTCAGTTCACAGATGCGCAGTATTTT
.	TRBJ1-1	.	TRBV10-2	CASSGTAREAFF	TGCGCCAGCAGTGGGACAGCGCGTGAAGCTTTCTTT
.	TRBJ2-3	TRBD2	TRBV2	CASSLRREDTQYF	TGTGCCAGCAGTCTTAGGCGGGAGGATACGCAGTATTTT
few	TRBJ2-7	TRBD2	TRBV7-9	CASSISGGRLSYEQYF	TGTGCCAGCAGCATAAGCGGGGGGAGGCTTTCCTACGAGCAGTACTTC
.	TRBJ2-4	.	TRBV19	CASSIWGAKNIQYF	TGTGCCAGTAGTATTTGGGGGGCCAAAAACATTCAGTACTTC
.	TRBJ1-4	.	TRBV10-2	CATRATNEKLFF	TGCGCCACCAGAGCAACTAATGAAAAACTGTTTTTT
.	TRBJ1-1	.	TRBV10-3	CAISEGQGGRTEAFF	TGTGCCATCAGTGAAGGGCAGGGCGGACGCACTGAAGCTTTCTTT
.	TRBJ1-5	.	TRBV9	CASSASSGDQPQHF	TGTGCCAGCAGCGCTTCATCAGGGGATCAGCCCCAGCATTTT
.	TRBJ2-7	.	TRBV20-1	CSASPHGQNLLYEQYF	TGCAGTGCCAGTCCCCACGGACAGAATCTACTCTACGAGCAGTACTTC
.	TRBJ2-3	.	TRBV29-1	CSVETNTDTQYF	TGCAGCGTTGAAACTAACACAGATACGCAGTATTTT
.	TRBJ2-3	TRBD2	TRBV19	CASSRAGGRGTDTQYF	TGTGCCAGTAGTAGGGCGGGGGGGCGCGGCACAGATACGCAGTATTTT
.	TRBJ2-7	.	TRBV6-6	CASTGAGHRYEQYF	TGTGCCAGCACTGGGGCAGGGCATCGATACGAGCAGTACTTC
.	TRBJ2-3	.	TRBV6-1	CASSERGTDTQYF	TGTGCCAGCAGTGAACGGGGGACAGATACGCAGTATTTT
.	TRBJ2-3	.	TRBV5-1	CASRLEGVSTDTQYF	TGCGCCAGCAGACTGGAGGGGGTTAGCACAGATACGCAGTATTTT
.	TRBJ1-4	.	TRBV9	CASSVSGSANEKLFF	TGTGCCAGCAGCGTCAGCGGGTCGGCTAATGAAAAACTGTTTTTT
.	TRBJ1-4	.	TRBV18	CASSPITQGGEKLFF	TGTGCCAGCTCACCAATTACACAGGGAGGGGAAAAACTGTTTTTT
.	TRBJ2-6	.	TRBV9	CASSVRSGANVLTF	TGTGCCAGCAGCGTACGGTCTGGGGCCAACGTCCTGACTTTC
.	TRBJ2-1	.	TRBV27	CASSDSTEEFF	TGTGCCAGTTCTGATAGTACCGAGGAGTTCTTC
.	TRBJ1-1	.	TRBV5-1	CASSLSMNTEAFF	TGCGCCAGCAGCTTGTCGATGAACACTGAAGCTTTCTTT
.	TRBJ2-3	.	TRBV30	CAWRARRGPSRTDTQYF	TGTGCCTGGAGGGCCCGTCGGGGGCCTTCCCGCACAGATACGCAGTATTTT
.	TRBJ1-2	TRBD1	TRBV7-2	CASSQVPGQGNGYTF	TGTGCCAGCAGCCAAGTCCCGGGACAGGGGAATGGCTACACCTTC
few	TRBJ1-2	.	TRBV6-1	CASSEAGTYGYTF	TGTGCCAGCAGTGAGGCGGGAACCTATGGCTACACCTTC
.	TRBJ2-1	TRBD1	TRBV7-9	CASSPRQGMNEQFF	TGTGCCAGCAGCCCCCGACAGGGGATGAATGAGCAGTTCTTC
.	TRBJ1-1	TRBD1	TRBV5-6	CASSLTGTGKAFF	TGTGCCAGCAGCTTGACCGGGACAGGGAAAGCTTTCTTT
.	TRBJ1-1	TRBD1	TRBV2	CASSYDRGAFF	TGTGCCAGCAGTTATGACAGGGGCGCTTTCTTT
.	TRBJ1-1	.	TRBV20-1	CSAIDHVRKDTEAFF	TGCAGTGCTATTGATCATGTACGTAAGGATACTGAAGCTTTCTTT
.	TRBJ1-2	.	TRBV5-8	CASSFQEVEGYTF	TGTGCCAGCAGCTTCCAGGAAGTGGAGGGCTACACCTTC
.	TRBJ2-1	.	TRBV19	CASSTGLYNEQFF	TGTGCCAGTAGTACGGGACTTTACAATGAGCAGTTCTTC
.	TRBJ2-7	TRBD2	TRBV4-2	CASSLREGGYEQYF	TGTGCCAGCAGCCTTAGGGAGGGAGGGTACGAGCAGTACTTC
.	TRBJ2-3	.	TRBV5-1	CASSLDRDTQYF	TGCGCCAGCAGCTTGGACAGGGATACGCAGTATTTT
.	TRBJ2-1	.	TRBV7-9	CASSLLYTNEQFF	TGTGCCAGCAGCTTACTGTACACCAATGAGCAGTTCTTC
.	TRBJ1-1	TRBD1	TRBV10-3	CAITGQERTEAFF	TGTGCCATCACCGGACAGGAACGCACTGAAGCTTTCTTT
.	TRBJ1-4	.	TRBV5-1	CASSPRTLANEKLFF	TGCGCCAGCAGCCCACGGACATTGGCTAATGAAAAACTGTTTTTT